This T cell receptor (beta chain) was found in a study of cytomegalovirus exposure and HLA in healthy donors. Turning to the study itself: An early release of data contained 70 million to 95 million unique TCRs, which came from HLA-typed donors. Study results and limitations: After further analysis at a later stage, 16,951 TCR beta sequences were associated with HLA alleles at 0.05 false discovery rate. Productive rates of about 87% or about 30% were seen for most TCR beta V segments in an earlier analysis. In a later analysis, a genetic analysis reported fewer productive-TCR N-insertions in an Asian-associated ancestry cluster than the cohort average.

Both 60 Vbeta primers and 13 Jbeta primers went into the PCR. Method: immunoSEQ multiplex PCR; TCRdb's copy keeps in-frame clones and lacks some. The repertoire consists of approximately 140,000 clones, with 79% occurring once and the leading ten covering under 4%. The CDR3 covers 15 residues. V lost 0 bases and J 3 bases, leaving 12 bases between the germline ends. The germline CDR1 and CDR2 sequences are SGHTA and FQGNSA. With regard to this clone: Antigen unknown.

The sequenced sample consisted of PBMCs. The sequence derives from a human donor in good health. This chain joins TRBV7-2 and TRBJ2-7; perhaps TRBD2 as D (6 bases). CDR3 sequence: CASSLAVGAGYEQYF. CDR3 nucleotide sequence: TGTGCCAGCAGCTTAGCCGTGGGAGCGGGCTACGAGCAGTACTTC.